These 18 T cell receptor beta chains were sequenced from one sample in a study of blood T cell repertoires in COVID-19. Assay used: immunoSEQ multiplex PCR; TCRdb lists only in-frame clones, some missing. The sample has about 200,000 clones; 75% to 90% are singletons. The material sequenced was PBMCs or T cells enriched from blood (not recorded which). The receptors stem from a woman in her twenties or thirties who had been exposed to COVID-19.

CDR3 nucleotide sequence: TGTGCCAGCAGCTTGTATGGCGGGACTACCCCGGGTGAGCAGTTCTTC. Protein sequence: CASSLYGGTTPGEQFF. The V gene is TRBV5-6, the J gene TRBJ2-1; 7 bases are a match to TRBD2. V was pared by 1 base and J by 9 bases, with 13 bases of the junction left unmatched. Germline lookup yields CDR1 SGHDT and CDR2 YYEEEE. The CDR3 extends over 16 amino acids.

This clone was counted once. The chain combines TRBV24-1 with TRBJ2-1; TRBD1 might be the D (5 bases). The length of the CDR3 is 15 residues. Germline V lookup: CDR1 KGHDR, CDR2 SFDVKD. The germline V and J ends were trimmed by 9 bases and 6 bases, with 20 bases remaining between them. The CDR3 DNA is TGTGCCACCGGCGTGCAGGGAAAACACGGCAATGAGCAGTTCTTC. Its protein is CATGVQGKHGNEQFF.

The chain combines TRBV27 with TRBJ2-2; D is perhaps TRBD1 (6 bases). V was cut by 4 bases and J by 1 base, with 10 bases left in between. The CDR3 is 15 amino acids. Germline V gene sequence: CDR1 MNHEY, CDR2 SMNVEV (reference sequence). The CDR3 spells CASSSSTGNTGELFF. DNA for the CDR3: TGTGCCAGCAGTTCCTCGACAGGGAACACCGGGGAGCTGTTTTTT.

The J gene is TRBJ1-4, the V gene TRBV10-2; 8 bases fit TRBD1. V lost 6 bases, J lost 7 bases, and 7 bases stayed unmatched. CDR3 length: 14 amino acids. From germline, CDR1 is WSHSY and CDR2 SAAADI. The CDR3 loop is CASRGRDRSEKLFF. The CDR3 nucleotides read TGCGCCAGCAGAGGCCGGGACAGGAGTGAAAAACTGTTTTTT.

The gene calls are TRBV6-5 and TRBJ1-4; D call uncertain. The CDR3 is made up of 16 amino acids. Trimming took 0 bases from V and 0 from J, leaving 8 bases between them. Looked up from germline, CDR1 is MNHEY and CDR2 is SVGAGI. The CDR3 here is CASSYSLIATNEKLFF. CDR3 in DNA: TGTGCCAGCAGTTACTCGTTGATAGCAACTAATGAAAAACTGTTTTTT.

This chain joins TRBV30 and TRBJ1-1, with D unclear. The V and J ends lost 2 bases and 4 bases respectively, with 11 bases between them. Germline CDR1 and CDR2: GTSNPN and SVGIG (reference sequence). This CDR3 contains 13 residues. CDR3 DNA: TGTGCCTGGAGTCTCGACTTCCGCACTGAAGCTTTCTTT. It encodes CAWSLDFRTEAFF.

The rearrangement links TRBV2 to TRBJ2-3; TRBD2 aligns across 15 bases. The CDR3 runs to 15 residues. Germline CDR1 SNHLY, CDR2 FYNNEI. V lost 8 bases to trimming and J lost 10 bases; unmatched junction nucleotides: 10. The CDR3 nucleotides read TGTGCCAGCCGGACTAGCGGGGGGGCGGGTTCGGCGCAGTATTTT. This gives the protein CASRTSGGAGSAQYF.

The chain has TRBV19 and TRBJ2-3; D call uncertain. V lost 3 bases and J 2 bases, leaving 9 bases between the germline ends. The CDR3 length is 14 residues. CDR1 and CDR2 from the germline V gene are LNHDA and SQIVND (reference sequence). CDR3: CASSININTDTQYF. The CDR3 nucleotides are TGTGCCAGTAGTATCAACATCAACACAGATACGCAGTATTTT.

This chain uses TRBV5-1 with TRBJ2-6; TRBD1 might be the D (5 bases). Trimming stripped 0 bases from V and 0 bases from J, with 10 bases between. CDR3 size: 17 residues. The germline gives CDR1 SGHRS, CDR2 YFSETQ. CDR3 sequence reads: CASSLDRYLSGANVLTF. As DNA, the CDR3 is TGCGCCAGCAGCTTGGACAGGTACCTCTCTGGGGCCAACGTCCTGACTTTC.

The chain couples TRBV19 to TRBJ1-6, with D possibly matching TRBD1 (5 bases). The V end was cut by 5 bases, the J end by 0 bases, with 11 bases between. This CDR3 has 16 amino acids. In germline, CDR1 is LNHDA, CDR2 SQIVND (reference sequence). CDR3 sequence: CASSSGGSSYNSPLHF. The DNA for the CDR3 is TGTGCCAGTAGTTCCGGGGGAAGCTCCTATAATTCACCCCTCCACTTT.

A few counts support this clone. The V and J genes are TRBV25-1 and TRBJ1-4, with 7 nucleotides matching TRBD1. V was pared by 4 bases and J by 7 bases, with 9 bases of the junction left unmatched. Germline-derived CDR1 and CDR2 are MGHDK and SYGVNS. This CDR3 has 15 residues. The CDR3 sequence: CASSGRQGDAEKLFF. DNA of the CDR3: TGTGCCAGCAGTGGGCGACAGGGAGATGCTGAAAAACTGTTTTTT.

The chain uses TRBV2 and TRBJ2-3; 10 bases match TRBD1. This CDR3 is 18 amino acids long. The V segment lost 6 bases and the J segment 4 bases; nucleotides outside the gene matches: 16. Germline CDR1 is SNHLY and CDR2 is FYNNEI. The CDR3 loop reads CASRRRGTGASDADTQYF. The CDR3 DNA reads as TGTGCCAGCAGGCGGAGGGGGACAGGGGCTTCTGACGCAGATACGCAGTATTTT. The full variable domain, rest sourced from reference TRBV2 and TRBJ2-3, is EPEVTQTPSHQVTQMGQEVILRCVPISNHLYFYWYRQILGQKVEFLVSFYNNEISEKSEIFDDQFSVERPDGSNFTLKIRSTKLEDSAMYFCASRRRGTGASDADTQYFGPGTRLTVL.

The V gene is TRBV24-1, the J gene TRBJ1-2; no reliable D call. V gave up 1 base and J gave up 5 bases, with 19 bases separating them. The CDR3 length is 17 residues. CDR1 and CDR2 from the germline V gene are KGHDR and SFDVKD. The CDR3 sequence: CATSDFGSAGGYYGYTF. Here the CDR3 DNA reads TGTGCCACCAGTGATTTCGGATCGGCAGGAGGTTATTATGGCTACACCTTC.

This chain joins TRBV11-2 and TRBJ2-1, with D tentatively TRBD1 (6 bases). Germline CDR1 is SGHAT and CDR2 is FQNNGV. CDR3 length: 14 residues. V was clipped by 8 bases and J by 5 bases, with 16 bases between them. CDR3 region: CASALGAENNEQFF. The CDR3 DNA follows: TGTGCCAGCGCCTTGGGGGCAGAAAACAATGAGCAGTTCTTC.

The chain employs TRBV7-9 and TRBJ2-7, with a weak D call TRBD2 (5 bases). The CDR3 extends over 14 amino acids. V lost 7 bases, J lost 3 bases, and 16 bases lay in between. The germline CDR1 and CDR2 sequences are SEHNR and FQNEAQ (reference sequence). CDR3 protein: CASTAEVEGYEQYF. The CDR3 region has the DNA TGTGCCAGCACCGCAGAGGTTGAGGGCTACGAGCAGTACTTC.

The chain has TRBV21-1 and TRBJ2-7; TRBD1 was called by the table and not checked on the DNA. TRBV21-1 represents a pseudogene. The CDR3 extends over 15 amino acids. As DNA, the CDR3 is TGTGCCAGCAGCAAAGGTCAGGGGAAAGCCTACGAGCAGTACTTC. Amino acids: CASSKGQGKAYEQYF.

In this sample, this clone turned up once. V gene TRBV6-5 combines with J gene TRBJ2-7, with 11 bases identical to TRBD2. The ends lost 0 bases at V and 6 bases at J; junction bases unmatched: 7. The CDR3 sequence is 16 residues long. CDR1 MNHEY and CDR2 SVGAGI come from the germline V gene. This chain's CDR3 is CASSYSTLAGEGEQYF. CDR3 DNA sequence: TGTGCCAGCAGTTACTCGACACTAGCGGGGGAGGGCGAGCAGTACTTC.

This chain uses TRBV2 with TRBJ1-1; maybe TRBD1 (5 bases). Germline CDR1 is SNHLY and CDR2 is FYNNEI. Trimming pared 5 bases from V and 4 bases from J, leaving 14 bases between. CDR3 length: 14 residues. The CDR3 DNA follows: TGTGCCAGCAGTACAGGCGGATGGGGCACTGAAGCTTTCTTT. This translates into CASSTGGWGTEAFF.